These T cell receptor beta chains were read from a single sample in a study of regulatory T cells in long-lasting Graves disease. TCRdb re-derived calls from the multiplex PCR reads in MiXCR, one entry per CDR3 protein. The table records about 370,000 distinct CDR3 sequences, 15% to 19% of them present only once. The sequences come from peripheral blood mononuclear cells (PBMCs), collected at new diagnosis, from a patient treated with antithyroid drugs. Source of these receptors: a female donor with Graves disease. CDR3s include the opening cysteine and the closing phenylalanine or tryptophan. D genes are given only for firm matches. For some rows the clone size is stated as once, few or many, or as a class when expanded; others skip it.

TRBV2	.	TRBJ2-7	TRBD2	CASSVAGEFSYEQYF	TGTGCCAGCAGCGTAGCGGGTGAATTCTCCTACGAGCAGTACTTC
TRBV3-1	.	TRBJ2-4	TRBD2	CASSQGLAGRGPAKNIQYF	TGTGCCAGCAGCCAGGGACTAGCGGGGAGGGGTCCAGCCAAAAACATTCAGTACTTC
TRBV12-3/TRBV12-4	few	TRBJ2-1	.	CASSRAVRSSYNEQFF	TGTGCCAGTTCCCGAGCCGTCCGGAGCTCCTACAATGAGCAGTTCTTC
TRBV11-2	many	TRBJ1-2	.	CASSQTAGYTF	TGTGCCAGCAGCCAAACAGCCGGCTACACCTTC
TRBV7-6	many	TRBJ2-3	.	CASRETDRAGDTQYF	TGTGCCAGCAGGGAGACAGACCGTGCGGGGGATACGCAGTATTTT
TRBV29-1	.	TRBJ2-7	TRBD2	CSVKTSGPISSYEQYF	TGCAGCGTTAAGACTAGCGGGCCGATAAGCTCCTACGAGCAGTACTTC
TRBV6-1	many	TRBJ2-2	TRBD2	CASRPGLAGADTGELFF	TGTGCCAGCAGGCCGGGACTAGCGGGAGCGGACACCGGGGAGCTGTTTTTT
TRBV27	many	TRBJ1-6	.	CASTSTSPLHF	TGTGCCAGCACCTCCACTTCACCCCTCCACTTT
TRBV12-3/TRBV12-4	many	TRBJ2-7	.	CASSYRFLSSYEQYF	TGTGCCAGCAGTTACAGATTCCTTAGCTCCTACGAGCAGTACTTC
TRBV30	many	TRBJ2-2	.	CAWSVKAGYTGELFF	TGTGCCTGGAGTGTAAAGGCGGGCTACACCGGGGAGCTGTTTTTT
TRBV11-3	many	TRBJ2-5	TRBD1	CASSSRQGEETQYF	TGTGCCAGCAGCTCTCGACAGGGTGAAGAGACCCAGTACTTC
TRBV14	many	TRBJ2-1	TRBD2	CASSQSPHRAGLTYNEQFF	TGTGCCAGCAGCCAATCGCCCCATCGAGCGGGGTTGACGTACAATGAGCAGTTCTTC
TRBV28	many	TRBJ1-2	.	CASSFLLEGTASNYGYTF	TGTGCCAGCAGTTTCTTACTCGAAGGGACGGCTTCTAACTATGGCTACACCTTC
TRBV29-1	many	TRBJ2-1	.	CSAEGSSQPYNEQFF	TGCAGCGCGGAAGGTTCCAGTCAGCCCTACAATGAGCAGTTCTTC
TRBV20-1	.	TRBJ2-3	.	CSARVAAITDTQYF	TGCAGTGCTAGAGTAGCAGCGATCACAGATACGCAGTATTTT
TRBV15	.	TRBJ2-3	.	CATSRDRGDTQYF	TGTGCCACCAGCAGAGATAGGGGAGATACGCAGTATTTT
TRBV10-3	many	TRBJ1-1	.	CAISKDNEAFF	TGTGCCATCAGCAAAGACAATGAAGCTTTCTTT
TRBV25-1	many	TRBJ2-1	TRBD1	CASSAGTGQPYNEQFF	TGTGCCAGCAGTGCCGGGACAGGGCAACCCTACAATGAGCAGTTCTTC
TRBV7-9	many	TRBJ2-3	TRBD2	CASSLEKTGLAITDTQYF	TGTGCCAGCAGCTTAGAGAAGACGGGACTAGCCATCACAGATACGCAGTATTTT
TRBV5-1	many	TRBJ1-2	TRBD1	CASSPGTGDNYTF	TGCGCCAGCAGCCCCGGGACAGGGGATAATTACACCTTC
TRBV28	many	TRBJ2-1	TRBD1	CASSPLGGQGRNEQFF	TGTGCCAGCAGTCCCCTCGGGGGACAGGGAAGGAATGAGCAGTTCTTC
TRBV2	.	TRBJ1-1	.	CASSDYAQNTEAFF	TGTGCCAGCAGTGACTATGCCCAGAACACTGAAGCTTTCTTT
TRBV20-1	many	TRBJ2-7	.	CSARDPVSSYEQYF	TGCAGTGCTAGAGATCCGGTTAGCTCCTACGAGCAGTACTTC
TRBV11-2	many	TRBJ1-1	.	CASSFNRALAFF	TGTGCCAGCAGCTTTAACCGGGCCTTAGCTTTCTTT
TRBV10-3	few	TRBJ1-5	.	CAISESYGTNQPQHF	TGTGCCATCAGTGAGTCGTACGGCACCAATCAGCCCCAGCATTTT
TRBV11-2	many	TRBJ2-3	.	CASSLRWHPNPSDTQYF	TGTGCCAGCAGCTTACGGTGGCACCCGAATCCTTCAGATACGCAGTATTTT
TRBV12-5	many	TRBJ2-3	.	CASGLGSGRPTHTQYF	TGTGCTAGTGGTTTGGGGAGCGGTCGACCTACCCATACGCAGTATTTT
TRBV2	.	TRBJ2-5	.	CASTEPGRETQYF	TGTGCCAGCACTGAACCAGGAAGGGAGACCCAGTACTTC
TRBV28	many	TRBJ2-3	TRBD1	CASSSTGGGRTDTQYF	TGTGCCAGCAGTTCAACAGGGGGCGGTCGCACAGATACGCAGTATTTT
TRBV30	many	TRBJ2-2	.	CAWSAGTKDTGELFF	TGTGCCTGGAGCGCAGGGACCAAGGACACCGGGGAGCTGTTTTTT
TRBV11-1	.	TRBJ2-3	TRBD1	CASSSQRQGPDTQYF	TGTGCCAGCAGCAGCCAAAGACAGGGGCCAGATACGCAGTATTTT
TRBV27	many	TRBJ1-6	.	CASSNSRQLNSPLHF	TGTGCCAGCAGTAATTCGCGACAGCTTAATTCACCCCTCCACTTT
TRBV3-1	few	TRBJ1-1	.	CASSQQLEAFF	TGTGCCAGCAGCCAACAGCTTGAAGCTTTCTTT
TRBV6-5	many	TRBJ1-1	.	CASSYRRESGQNTEAFF	TGTGCCAGCAGTTACCGCAGGGAGTCAGGCCAAAACACTGAAGCTTTCTTT
TRBV19	.	TRBJ1-2	.	CASSIAQTAGYGYTF	TGTGCCAGTAGTATAGCCCAGACAGCCGGATATGGCTACACCTTC
TRBV9	many	TRBJ1-2	.	CASSSPRGCVGGYTF	TGTGCCAGCAGCTCCCCGAGGGGATGTGTAGGAGGCTACACCTTC
TRBV11-1	many	TRBJ2-7	TRBD1	CASSWRTGGYEQYF	TGTGCCAGCAGCTGGAGGACAGGGGGCTACGAGCAGTACTTC
TRBV5-5	few	TRBJ1-1	TRBD1	CASSTRRQGAGAFF	TGTGCCAGCAGCACCCGACGACAGGGGGCAGGAGCTTTCTTT
TRBV20-1	.	TRBJ2-1	TRBD2	CSAIVSGGQGEQFF	TGCAGTGCTATAGTTAGCGGGGGGCAGGGTGAGCAGTTCTTC
TRBV5-1	many	TRBJ1-5	.	CASNLVRDGNQPQHF	TGCGCCAGCAATCTAGTAAGGGATGGCAATCAGCCCCAGCATTTT
TRBV30	many	TRBJ1-2	.	CAWKLGGPAAGYTF	TGTGCCTGGAAATTAGGCGGGCCAGCAGCTGGCTACACCTTC
TRBV12-3/TRBV12-4	many	TRBJ2-1	TRBD2	CASRISGGAYNEQFF	TGTGCCAGCAGGATAAGCGGGGGGGCGTACAATGAGCAGTTCTTC
TRBV29-1	few	TRBJ2-2	TRBD1	CSVGQGLSTGELFF	TGCAGCGTTGGACAGGGGTTAAGCACCGGGGAGCTGTTTTTT
TRBV6-2/TRBV6-3	many	TRBJ2-7	.	CASSYSTGETYEQYF	TGTGCCAGCAGTTACTCGACGGGAGAGACCTACGAGCAGTACTTC
TRBV20-1	many	TRBJ2-1	.	CSARETGSYNEQFF	TGCAGTGCTAGAGAAACTGGATCCTACAATGAGCAGTTCTTC
TRBV19	many	TRBJ2-1	TRBD2	CASSGGGGNEQFF	TGTGCCAGTAGCGGGGGGGGGGGGAATGAGCAGTTCTTC
TRBV28	.	TRBJ1-2	.	CASSFVGAVGYTF	TGTGCCAGCAGCTTTGTTGGGGCGGTCGGCTACACCTTC
TRBV18	many	TRBJ2-1	TRBD1	CASSPGQNVDEQFF	TGTGCCAGCTCACCGGGACAGAATGTGGATGAGCAGTTCTTC
TRBV5-1	.	TRBJ2-2	TRBD2	CASSLDGTSRHGAATGELFF	TGCGCCAGCAGCTTGGATGGGACTAGCCGCCACGGGGCAGCCACCGGGGAGCTGTTTTTT
TRBV5-1	many	TRBJ2-3	TRBD1	CASSLDRGKADTQYF	TGCGCCAGCAGCTTGGACAGGGGTAAAGCAGATACGCAGTATTTT
TRBV6-2/TRBV6-3	.	TRBJ2-5	TRBD2	CASSYRAGGPQEAQYF	TGTGCCAGCAGTTACAGAGCGGGGGGGCCCCAAGAGGCCCAGTACTTC
TRBV7-9	many	TRBJ2-2	.	CASSLGGETGELFF	TGTGCCAGCAGCTTAGGAGGGGAAACCGGGGAGCTGTTTTTT
TRBV19	few	TRBJ1-5	.	CASNPVNSNQPQHF	TGTGCCAGTAACCCGGTGAATAGCAATCAGCCCCAGCATTTT
TRBV28	few	TRBJ2-6	.	CASRPTGANVLTF	TGTGCCAGCAGACCAACTGGGGCCAACGTCCTGACTTTC
TRBV7-2	many	TRBJ2-5	TRBD2	CASSSSGVQETQYF	TGTGCCAGCAGCTCTAGCGGGGTCCAAGAGACCCAGTACTTC
TRBV4-1	.	TRBJ1-2	.	CASSQDKGQFNYGYTF	TGCGCCAGCAGCCAAGATAAGGGACAATTCAACTATGGCTACACCTTC
TRBV3-1	many	TRBJ2-3	.	CASSQRETRTDTQYF	TGTGCCAGCAGCCAGAGGGAGACACGCACAGATACGCAGTATTTT
TRBV4-2	few	TRBJ1-4	.	CASSQETGLLFF	TGTGCCAGCAGCCAGGAAACAGGGTTACTGTTTTTT
TRBV6-5	many	TRBJ1-1	.	CASSYSRSRNTEAFF	TGTGCCAGCAGTTACTCGAGATCGAGGAACACTGAAGCTTTCTTT
TRBV24-1	.	TRBJ2-1	.	CATSGEVGSEQFF	TGTGCCACCAGCGGGGAGGTAGGGAGTGAGCAGTTCTTC